This T cell receptor (beta chain) was identified during a study of CD4 T cells in relation to SARS-CoV-2 and coronaviruses. Study overall: After roughly eleven days of antigen culture, PBMC TCR beta CDR3s were sequenced. General study findings and limits: In around 60% of donors, memory CD4+ clonotypes crossrecognized SARS-CoV-2 and at least one common cold coronavirus spike.

To note about this clone: The antigen is not known.

Unexposed donor CD4+ T cells date from 2011-2018, before the COVID-19 pandemic. The cells were cultured for roughly 11 days before CD4+ T cells were isolated. Trimming pared 3 bases from V and 4 bases from J, leaving 8 bases between. Germline CDR1 reads MDHEN; CDR2 reads SYDVKM. The CDR3 is 13 residues long. Assay used: immunoSEQ multiplex PCR; TCRdb lists only in-frame clones, some missing. The sample consists of roughly 20,000 clones, roughly 80% of them appearing once. This TCR was sampled from a human donor in good health. Sequencing input: CD4+ T cells from PBMCs, cultured in vitro. The rearrangement uses TRBV28 and TRBJ2-3, with D unresolved. This CDR3 is CASSFAGADTQYF. In DNA, the CDR3 is TGTGCCAGCAGTTTTGCTGGGGCAGATACGCAGTATTTT.